This T cell receptor (beta chain) is drawn from a study of OX40 agonist ivuxolimab in advanced cancers. TCRdb's copy holds only in-frame clones and misses some; the assay was immunoSEQ multiplex PCR. The sample includes approximately 89,000 clones, roughly 88% seen only once; the top ten take over 0.65%. Details on this clone: Other nucleotide sequences from this sample produce the same CDR3.

The sampling schedule covered blood at baseline, cycle 4 day 1, and cycle 7 day 1. The TCR was taken from an adult with an advanced solid tumor such as melanoma, head and neck, liver or kidney cancer. Sequences were derived from CD4+ or CD8+ T cells sorted from blood, sampled in a trial of the OX40 agonist ivuxolimab.

CDR3 DNA sequence: TGTGCCAGCTCACTGACTAGCGGAGCTAGCACAGATACGCAGTATTTT. Its translation is CASSLTSGASTDTQYF. The chain has TRBV18 and TRBJ2-3, with 9 positions matching TRBD2. The germline gives CDR1 KGHSH, CDR2 LQKENI. With 4 bases clipped from V and 0 bases from J, the junction kept 5 bases outside the gene matches. The CDR3 loop spans 16 amino acids.